What follows are 11 T cell receptor beta chains derived from one specimen sequenced in a study of blood T cell repertoires in COVID-19. Some clones are missing from TCRdb's copy, which holds only in-frame ones; the method was immunoSEQ multiplex PCR. The table lists approximately 24,000 clones, roughly 86% of them singletons. Sequencing was carried out using peripheral blood. These receptors were taken from a man between 45 and 60 years old with active COVID-19.

The CDR3 here is CASSSDRVRGYTF. The CDR3 nucleotides read TGTGCCAGTAGTAGTGACAGGGTGCGCGGCTACACCTTC. The chain has TRBV19 and TRBJ1-2; 7 nucleotides agree with TRBD1. This CDR3 contains 13 residues. Germline CDR1 is LNHDA and CDR2 is SQIVND (reference sequence). V shed 4 bases and J 8 bases; nucleotides not matched to a gene: 7. Looking up the rest from reference TRBV19 and TRBJ1-2 gives the full variable domain: DGGITQSPKYLFRKEGQNVTLSCEQNLNHDAMYWYRQDPGQGLRLIYYSQIVNDFQKGDIAEGYSVSREKKESFPLTVTSAQKNPTAFYLCASSSDRVRGYTFGSGTRLTVV.

The chain employs TRBV28 and TRBJ2-7; tentative D call: TRBD2 (6 bases). V lost 5 bases and J lost 5, with 22 bases in between. Germline V gene data show CDR1 as MDHEN and CDR2 as SYDVKM. This CDR3 contains 16 residues. Here the CDR3 DNA reads TGTGCCAGCAGTCCCTTCCCTAGCGATCTTCAAGACGAGCAGTACTTC. It encodes CASSPFPSDLQDEQYF.

CDR3 sequence reads: CASSVEGLTGELFF. The CDR3 coding sequence is TGTGCCAGCAGCGTTGAGGGACTCACCGGGGAGCTGTTTTTT. V and J are TRBV9 and TRBJ2-2; the D gene is possibly TRBD2 (6 bases). CDR1 and CDR2 from the germline V gene are SGDLS and YYNGEE. This CDR3 contains 14 residues. Trimming removed 2 bases from V and 4 bases from J, with 9 bases in between.

The chain joins TRBV6-5 to TRBJ2-7, with TRBD1 identical over 12 bases. Germline lookup yields CDR1 MNHEY and CDR2 SVGAGI. This CDR3 is built from 15 residues. V shed 5 bases, J shed 4 bases, and the junction held 6 bases outside the gene matches. CDR3 sequence (DNA): TGTGCCAGCAGTCGAAAGGGACAGGGGGCGTACGAGCAGTACTTC. This translates into CASSRKGQGAYEQYF.

This chain joins TRBV28 and TRBJ1-6; 9 nucleotides match TRBD1. The CDR3 consists of 16 residues. V dropped 1 base and J dropped 8; count of bases not matched to a gene: 6. CDR1 and CDR2 from the germline V gene are MDHEN and SYDVKM. The CDR3 DNA sequence: TGTGCCAGCAGTTTATCCTCCGGGACAGGGTATTCACCCCTCCACTTT. Translating it yields CASSLSSGTGYSPLHF.

The chain has TRBV6-5 and TRBJ2-5, with a possible D match to TRBD2 (7 bases). The germline CDR1 and CDR2 sequences are MNHEY and SVGAGI. V lost 4 bases to trimming and J lost 6 bases, with 12 bases between them. The CDR3 contains 13 residues. The DNA for the CDR3 is TGTGCCAGCAGTTGGGGGGGGCCCCAGACCCAGTACTTC. Encoded protein: CASSWGGPQTQYF.

J is TRBJ1-6 and V is TRBV6-5, with 9 bases aligning to TRBD1. V lost 10 bases to trimming and J lost 8 bases; unmatched junction nucleotides: 12. Germline V gene lookup returns CDR1 MNHEY and CDR2 SVGAGI. The length of the CDR3 is 15 residues. This CDR3 is CATTRDRVNHSPLHF. CDR3 coding DNA: TGTGCCACCACCAGGGACAGGGTAAATCATTCACCCCTCCACTTT.

This rearrangement joins TRBV7-2 to TRBJ2-7; possible D gene TRBD2, 5 bases. The CDR3 contains 14 residues. In germline, CDR1 is SGHTA, CDR2 FQGNSA. V was trimmed by 0 bases and J by 2 bases, leaving 8 bases between them. The CDR3 nucleotides read TGTGCCAGCAGCTTAGCGACTACCACCTACGAGCAGTACTTC. This translates into CASSLATTTYEQYF.

V and J are TRBV28 and TRBJ2-1, with D possibly TRBD2 on 6 matching bases. Germline-derived CDR1 and CDR2 are MDHEN and SYDVKM. The CDR3 is 15 amino acids. V lost 6 bases and J lost 6, with 18 bases in between. Here the CDR3 reads CASRSGGTEGNEQFF. For the CDR3, the DNA is TGTGCCAGCAGATCGGGTGGGACTGAGGGCAATGAGCAGTTCTTC.

The V and J genes are TRBV9 and TRBJ1-3; D gene unclear. V lost 0 bases to trimming and J lost 5 bases, with 12 bases between them. This CDR3 comprises 15 residues. Per germline, CDR1 SGDLS and CDR2 YYNGEE. The CDR3 DNA reads TGTGCCAGCAGCGTAGGGGCCGCCGAAAGAAACACCATATATTTT. This sequence encodes CASSVGAAERNTIYF.

The CDR3 nucleotides are TGTGCCAGCAGCTTAACGGGAGGCCCTCACAATGAGCAGTTCTTC. It is translated as CASSLTGGPHNEQFF. The genes are TRBV7-9 and TRBJ2-1, with TRBD2 matching over 7 bases. Germline CDR1 reads SEHNR; CDR2 reads FQNEAQ (reference sequence). Losses at the gene ends were 2 bases for V and 5 bases for J; bases not matched to a gene: 6. The CDR3 has 15 residues.